This T cell receptor beta chain comes out of a study of cytomegalovirus exposure and HLA in healthy donors. Study-wide results and limits: In all likelihood, a cluster of highly shared sequence variants was a sequencing artifact.

A word on this clone: Its cognate antigen is unknown.

Primers for the PCR totalled 60 Vbeta and 13 Jbeta. Per the original methods: Approximately 11 million of the 80 million or so unique TCR beta chains counted in a later analysis were shared. This table comes from immunoSEQ multiplex PCR, and its TCRdb copy is limited to in-frame clones, with some not included. V, J and clone size reflect that table, while D and trimming were determined from the DNA. The sample includes 91,000 or so clones. The TCR was taken from a woman between 25 and 40 years old in good health and CMV-seronegative. The sequencing input was PBMCs.

For the CDR3, the DNA is TGTGCCAGCAGCCAAACCCCGACAGGGGGAGTTGAGCAGTACTTC. This codes for CASSQTPTGGVEQYF. The chain combines TRBV5-6 with TRBJ2-7; TRBD1 matches 9 bases. Germline CDR1 and CDR2: SGHDT and YYEEEE. The V and J ends lost 4 bases and 7 bases, in that order; junction bases with no gene match: 12. The CDR3 is made up of 15 amino acids.